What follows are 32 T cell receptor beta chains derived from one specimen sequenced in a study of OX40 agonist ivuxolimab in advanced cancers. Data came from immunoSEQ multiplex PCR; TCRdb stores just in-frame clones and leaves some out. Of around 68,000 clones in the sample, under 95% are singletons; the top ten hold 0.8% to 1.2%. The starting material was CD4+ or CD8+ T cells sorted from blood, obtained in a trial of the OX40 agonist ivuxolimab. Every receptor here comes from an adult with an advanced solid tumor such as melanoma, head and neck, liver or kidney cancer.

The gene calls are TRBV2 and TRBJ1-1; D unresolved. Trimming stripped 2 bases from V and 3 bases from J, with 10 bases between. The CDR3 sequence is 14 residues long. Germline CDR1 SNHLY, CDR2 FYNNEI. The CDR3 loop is CASSELGRDTEAFF. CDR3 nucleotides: TGTGCCAGCAGTGAACTGGGGAGGGACACTGAAGCTTTCTTT.

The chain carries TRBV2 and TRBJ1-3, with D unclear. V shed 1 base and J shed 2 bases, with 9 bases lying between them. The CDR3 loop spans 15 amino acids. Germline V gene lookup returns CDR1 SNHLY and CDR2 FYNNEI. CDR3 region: CASSEVRGTGNTIYF. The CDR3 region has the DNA TGTGCCAGCAGTGAAGTAAGAGGGACTGGAAACACCATATATTTT. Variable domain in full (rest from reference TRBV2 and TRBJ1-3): EPEVTQTPSHQVTQMGQEVILRCVPISNHLYFYWYRQILGQKVEFLVSFYNNEISEKSEIFDDQFSVERPDGSNFTLKIRSTKLEDSAMYFCASSEVRGTGNTIYFGEGSWLTVV.

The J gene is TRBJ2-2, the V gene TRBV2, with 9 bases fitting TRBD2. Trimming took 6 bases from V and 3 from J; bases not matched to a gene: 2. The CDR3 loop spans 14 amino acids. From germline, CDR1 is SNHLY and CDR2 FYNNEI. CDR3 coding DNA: TGTGCCAGCAGGCTAGCGGGACACACCGGGGAGCTGTTTTTT. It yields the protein CASRLAGHTGELFF.

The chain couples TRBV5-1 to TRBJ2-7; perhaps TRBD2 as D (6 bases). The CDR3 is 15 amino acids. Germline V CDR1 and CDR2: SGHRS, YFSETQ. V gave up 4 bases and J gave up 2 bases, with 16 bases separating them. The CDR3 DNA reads TGCGCCAGCAGCCTCTGGGACTCGACCCCCTACGAGCAGTACTTC. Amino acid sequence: CASSLWDSTPYEQYF.

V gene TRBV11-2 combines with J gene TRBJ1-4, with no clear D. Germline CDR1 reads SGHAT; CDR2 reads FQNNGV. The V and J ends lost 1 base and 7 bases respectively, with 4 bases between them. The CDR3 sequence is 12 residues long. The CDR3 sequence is CASSLVGEKLFF. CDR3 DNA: TGTGCCAGCAGCTTAGTAGGTGAAAAACTGTTTTTT.

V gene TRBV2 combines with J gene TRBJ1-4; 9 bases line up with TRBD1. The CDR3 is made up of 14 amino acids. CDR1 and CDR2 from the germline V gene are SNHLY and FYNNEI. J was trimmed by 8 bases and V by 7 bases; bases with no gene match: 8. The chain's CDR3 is CASTTGGSGEKLFF. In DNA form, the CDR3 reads TGTGCCAGCACCACAGGGGGCTCGGGAGAAAAACTGTTTTTT.

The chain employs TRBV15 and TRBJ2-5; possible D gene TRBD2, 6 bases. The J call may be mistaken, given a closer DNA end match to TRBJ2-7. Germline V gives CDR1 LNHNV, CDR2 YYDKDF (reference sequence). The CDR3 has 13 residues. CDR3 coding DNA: TGTGCCACCAGCCAGATACGGGGGAGCGAGCAGTACTTC. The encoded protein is CATSQIRGSEQYF.

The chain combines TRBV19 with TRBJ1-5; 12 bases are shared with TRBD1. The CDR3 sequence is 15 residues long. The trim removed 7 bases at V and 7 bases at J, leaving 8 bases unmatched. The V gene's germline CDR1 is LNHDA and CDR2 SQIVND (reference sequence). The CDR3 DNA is TGTGCCAGTACTATGGGACAGGGGGCGGGGCAGCCCCAGCATTTT. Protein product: CASTMGQGAGQPQHF.

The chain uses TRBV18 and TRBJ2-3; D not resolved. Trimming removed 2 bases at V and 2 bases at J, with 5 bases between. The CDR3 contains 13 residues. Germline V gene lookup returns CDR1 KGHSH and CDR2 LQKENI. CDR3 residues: CASSPSFTDTQYF. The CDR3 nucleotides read TGTGCCAGCTCACCATCATTCACAGATACGCAGTATTTT.

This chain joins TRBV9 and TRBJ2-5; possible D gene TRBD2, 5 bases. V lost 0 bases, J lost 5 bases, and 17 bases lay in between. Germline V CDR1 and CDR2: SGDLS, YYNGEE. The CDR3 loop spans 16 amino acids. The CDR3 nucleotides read TGTGCCAGCAGCGTAGTCGGGCTAGCCCTGGTTGAGACCCAGTACTTC. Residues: CASSVVGLALVETQYF.

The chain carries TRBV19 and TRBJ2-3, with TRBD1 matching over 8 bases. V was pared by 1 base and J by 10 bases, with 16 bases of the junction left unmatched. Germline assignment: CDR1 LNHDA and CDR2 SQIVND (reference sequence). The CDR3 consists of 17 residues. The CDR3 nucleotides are TGTGCCAGTAGTATAGGCGGCAGGGGGCCGTCCGTTTTTGCGCAGTATTTT. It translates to CASSIGGRGPSVFAQYF.

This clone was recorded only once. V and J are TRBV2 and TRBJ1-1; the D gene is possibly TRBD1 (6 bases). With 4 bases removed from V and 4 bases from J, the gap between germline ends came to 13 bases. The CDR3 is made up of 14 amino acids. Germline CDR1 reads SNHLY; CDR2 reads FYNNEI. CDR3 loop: CASSVEGVGTEAFF. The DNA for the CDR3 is TGTGCCAGCAGTGTAGAGGGGGTCGGCACTGAAGCTTTCTTT. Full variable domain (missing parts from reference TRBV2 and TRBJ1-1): EPEVTQTPSHQVTQMGQEVILRCVPISNHLYFYWYRQILGQKVEFLVSFYNNEISEKSEIFDDQFSVERPDGSNFTLKIRSTKLEDSAMYFCASSVEGVGTEAFFGQGTRLTVV.

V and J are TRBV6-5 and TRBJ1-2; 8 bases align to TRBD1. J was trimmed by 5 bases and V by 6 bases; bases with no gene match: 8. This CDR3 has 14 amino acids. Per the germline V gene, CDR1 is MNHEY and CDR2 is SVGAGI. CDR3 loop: CASSQTGVIYGYTF. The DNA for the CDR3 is TGTGCCAGCAGCCAGACAGGGGTGATTTATGGCTACACCTTC.

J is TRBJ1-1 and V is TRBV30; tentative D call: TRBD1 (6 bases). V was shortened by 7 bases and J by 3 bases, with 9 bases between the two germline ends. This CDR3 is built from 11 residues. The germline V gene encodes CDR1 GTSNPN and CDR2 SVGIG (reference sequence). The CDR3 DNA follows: TGTGCCTCGAACAGGGACACTGAAGCTTTCTTT. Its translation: CASNRDTEAFF.

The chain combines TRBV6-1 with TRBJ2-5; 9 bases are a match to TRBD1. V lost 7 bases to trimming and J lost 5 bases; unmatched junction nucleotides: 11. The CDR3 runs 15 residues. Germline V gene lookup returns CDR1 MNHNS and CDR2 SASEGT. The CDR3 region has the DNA TGTGCCAGCATCGATACAGGGGGCAGCGGGGAGACCCAGTACTTC. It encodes CASIDTGGSGETQYF.

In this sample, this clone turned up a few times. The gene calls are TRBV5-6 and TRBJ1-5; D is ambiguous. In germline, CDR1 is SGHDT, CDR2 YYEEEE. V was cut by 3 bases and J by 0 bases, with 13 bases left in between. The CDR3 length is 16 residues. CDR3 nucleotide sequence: TGTGCCAGCAGCTCACGGGCGCGGTATAGCAATCAGCCCCAGCATTTT. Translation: CASSSRARYSNQPQHF.

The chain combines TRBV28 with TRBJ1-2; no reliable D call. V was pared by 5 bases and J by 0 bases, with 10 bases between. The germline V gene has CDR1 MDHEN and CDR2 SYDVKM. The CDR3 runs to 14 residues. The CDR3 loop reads CASSIGGANYGYTF. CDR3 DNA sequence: TGTGCCAGCAGTATCGGCGGGGCTAACTATGGCTACACCTTC.

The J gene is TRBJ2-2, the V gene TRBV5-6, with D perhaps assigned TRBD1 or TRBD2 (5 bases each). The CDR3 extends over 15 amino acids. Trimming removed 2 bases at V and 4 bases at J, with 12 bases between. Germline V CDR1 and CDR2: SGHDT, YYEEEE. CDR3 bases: TGTGCCAGCAGCTTAAGAGGGACGGGCACCGGGGAGCTGTTTTTT. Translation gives CASSLRGTGTGELFF.

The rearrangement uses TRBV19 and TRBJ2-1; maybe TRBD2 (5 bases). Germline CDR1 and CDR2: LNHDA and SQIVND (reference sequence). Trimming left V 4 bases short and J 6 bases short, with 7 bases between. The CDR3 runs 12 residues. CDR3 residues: CASSTSGNEQFF. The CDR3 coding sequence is TGTGCCAGTAGTACGAGCGGCAATGAGCAGTTCTTC.

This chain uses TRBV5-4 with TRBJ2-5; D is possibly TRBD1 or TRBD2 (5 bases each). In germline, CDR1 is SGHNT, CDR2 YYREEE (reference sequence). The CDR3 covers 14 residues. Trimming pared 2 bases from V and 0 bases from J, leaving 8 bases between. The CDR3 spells CASSFGANQETQYF. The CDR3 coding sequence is TGTGCCAGCAGCTTCGGGGCTAACCAAGAGACCCAGTACTTC.

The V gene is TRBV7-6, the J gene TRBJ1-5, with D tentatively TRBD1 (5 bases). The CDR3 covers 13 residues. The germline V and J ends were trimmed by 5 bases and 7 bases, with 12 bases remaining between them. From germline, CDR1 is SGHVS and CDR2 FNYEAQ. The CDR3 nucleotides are TGTGCCAGCAGCCTACAACGGGACCAGCCCCAGCATTTT. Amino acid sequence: CASSLQRDQPQHF.

The chain's CDR3 is CASAGGSAYNEQFF. The CDR3, as DNA: TGTGCCAGCGCAGGCGGGAGTGCCTACAATGAGCAGTTCTTC. The chain joins TRBV6-1 to TRBJ2-1; 7 bases match TRBD2. Trimming at V came to 8 bases and at J to 2 bases, leaving 6 bases not matched to a gene. CDR3 length: 14 amino acids. In germline, CDR1 is MNHNS, CDR2 SASEGT.

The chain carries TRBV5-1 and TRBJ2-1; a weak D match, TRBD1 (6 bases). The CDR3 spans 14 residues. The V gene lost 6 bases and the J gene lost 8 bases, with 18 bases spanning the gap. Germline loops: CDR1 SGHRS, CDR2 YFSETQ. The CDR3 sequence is CASKEGFEGDEQFF. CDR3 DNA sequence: TGCGCCAGCAAGGAAGGGTTTGAGGGGGATGAGCAGTTCTTC.

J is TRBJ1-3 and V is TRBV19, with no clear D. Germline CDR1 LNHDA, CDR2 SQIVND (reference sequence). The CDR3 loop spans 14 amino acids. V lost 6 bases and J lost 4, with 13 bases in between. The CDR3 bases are TGTGCCAGTAGGAATACGGGTCTGGGAAACACCATATATTTT. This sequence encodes CASRNTGLGNTIYF.

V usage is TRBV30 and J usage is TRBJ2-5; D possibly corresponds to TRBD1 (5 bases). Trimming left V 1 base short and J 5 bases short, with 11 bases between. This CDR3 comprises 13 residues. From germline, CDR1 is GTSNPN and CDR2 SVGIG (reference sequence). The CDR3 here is CAWSGQGAETQYF. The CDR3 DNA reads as TGTGCCTGGAGTGGGCAGGGCGCCGAGACCCAGTACTTC.

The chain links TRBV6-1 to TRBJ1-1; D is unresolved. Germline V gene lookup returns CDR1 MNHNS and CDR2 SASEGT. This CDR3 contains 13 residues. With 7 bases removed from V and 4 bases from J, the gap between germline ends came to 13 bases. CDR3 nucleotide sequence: TGTGCCAGCATGGAGACCCCCAGCACTGAAGCTTTCTTT. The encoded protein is CASMETPSTEAFF.

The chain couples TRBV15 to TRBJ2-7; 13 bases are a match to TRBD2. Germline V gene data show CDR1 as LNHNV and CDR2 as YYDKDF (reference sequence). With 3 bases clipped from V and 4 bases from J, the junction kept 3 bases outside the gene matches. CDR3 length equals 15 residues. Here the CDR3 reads CATSRGLAGTYEQYF. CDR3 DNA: TGTGCCACCAGCAGGGGACTAGCGGGGACTTACGAGCAGTACTTC.

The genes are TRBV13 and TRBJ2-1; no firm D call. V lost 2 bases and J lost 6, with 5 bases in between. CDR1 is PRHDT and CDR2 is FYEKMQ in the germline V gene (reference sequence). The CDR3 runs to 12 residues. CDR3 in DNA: TGTGCCAGCAGCTTACTGGGCAATGAGCAGTTCTTC. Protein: CASSLLGNEQFF.

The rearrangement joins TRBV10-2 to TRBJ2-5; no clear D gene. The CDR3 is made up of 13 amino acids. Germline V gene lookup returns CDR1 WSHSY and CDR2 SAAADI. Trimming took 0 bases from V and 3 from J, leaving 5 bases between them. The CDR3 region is CASSESSKETQYF. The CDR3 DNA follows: TGCGCCAGCAGTGAGTCCTCGAAAGAGACCCAGTACTTC.

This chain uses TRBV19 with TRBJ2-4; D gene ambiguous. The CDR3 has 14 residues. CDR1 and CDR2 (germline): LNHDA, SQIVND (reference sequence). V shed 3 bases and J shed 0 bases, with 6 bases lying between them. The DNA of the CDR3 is TGTGCCAGTAGTATCGAGCTAGCCAAAAACATTCAGTACTTC. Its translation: CASSIELAKNIQYF. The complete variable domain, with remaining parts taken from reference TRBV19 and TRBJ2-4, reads DGGITQSPKYLFRKEGQNVTLSCEQNLNHDAMYWYRQDPGQGLRLIYYSQIVNDFQKGDIAEGYSVSREKKESFPLTVTSAQKNPTAFYLCASSIELAKNIQYFGAGTRLSVL.

CDR3 residues: CASTIRGRGFQETQYF. The CDR3 DNA is TGTGCCAGCACCATAAGGGGGAGGGGATTTCAAGAGACCCAGTACTTC. The V gene is TRBV2, the J gene TRBJ2-5; perhaps TRBD2 as D (7 bases). Germline CDR1 reads SNHLY; CDR2 reads FYNNEI. V dropped 7 bases and J dropped 2 bases, with 20 bases sitting between them. CDR3 size: 16 residues.

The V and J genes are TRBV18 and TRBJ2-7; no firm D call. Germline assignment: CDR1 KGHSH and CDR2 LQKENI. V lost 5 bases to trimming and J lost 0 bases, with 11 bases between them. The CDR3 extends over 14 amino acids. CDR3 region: CASSEAEYSYEQYF. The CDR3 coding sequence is TGTGCCAGCTCAGAGGCGGAATACTCCTACGAGCAGTACTTC.